The 26 T cell receptor beta chains listed next were all sequenced from one sample in a study of PD-1 blockade in classical Hodgkin lymphoma. Autologous stem cell transplantation was followed by relapse in every patient, and brentuximab vedotin exposure varied. Investigators obtained CD8+ T cells from thawed PBMCs by magnetic negative selection. Some clones are missing from TCRdb's copy, which holds only in-frame ones; the method was immunoSEQ multiplex PCR. The table lists a few thousand clones, approximately 62% of them singletons. The source material was CD8+ T cells from blood, sampled at baseline. Receptors were obtained from a human donor with classical Hodgkin lymphoma.

This clone was picked up a small number of times. The chain combines TRBV28 with TRBJ2-5; TRBD2 agrees at 10 bases. Trimming at V came to 3 bases and at J to 5 bases, leaving 9 bases not matched to a gene. The germline CDR1 and CDR2 sequences are MDHEN and SYDVKM. This CDR3 comprises 16 residues. CDR3 amino acids: CASSFRLAGVFETQYF. CDR3 bases: TGTGCCAGCAGTTTTCGTCTAGCGGGAGTCTTTGAGACCCAGTACTTC. The variable domain in full, with the rest retrieved from reference TRBV28 and TRBJ2-5, is DVKVTQSSRYLVKRTGEKVFLECVQDMDHENMFWYRQDPGLGLRLIYFSYDVKMKEKGDIPEGYSVSREKKERFSLILESASTNQTSMYLCASSFRLAGVFETQYFGPGTRLLVL.

This chain joins TRBV29-1 and TRBJ1-2; 7 nucleotides agree with TRBD1. This CDR3 is 13 amino acids long. Trimming cost V 3 bases and J 4 bases; bases outside gene matches: 5. Per the germline V gene, CDR1 is SQVTM and CDR2 is ANQGSEA. The CDR3 nucleotides read TGCAGCGTTGAGACAGGGAGGTTCTATGGCTACACCTTC. This translates into CSVETGRFYGYTF.

This clone was counted a few times. This sequence joins TRBV2 and TRBJ2-7; 8 nucleotides agree with TRBD1. After removal of 2 bases from V and 0 bases from J, the junction contained 6 bases not matched to a gene. Germline CDR1 and CDR2: SNHLY and FYNNEI. The CDR3 is 16 amino acids. The CDR3 spells CASSEPRGQDSYEQYF. In nucleotides, the CDR3 is TGTGCCAGCAGTGAACCAAGGGGACAGGACTCCTACGAGCAGTACTTC.

The genes are TRBV4-1 and TRBJ2-2, with 8 bases lining up with TRBD2. Germline V gives CDR1 MGHRA, CDR2 YSYEKL. CDR3 length equals 15 residues. V dropped 6 bases and J dropped 0; count of bases not matched to a gene: 3. CDR3 nucleotides: TGCGCCAGCAGACTAGCGGAGACGAACACCGGGGAGCTGTTTTTT. As protein: CASRLAETNTGELFF.

The rearrangement joins TRBV21-1 to TRBJ2-3; the table calls TRBD2, which could not be checked here. TRBV21-1 is listed as a pseudogene. There are 17 residues in the CDR3. In DNA, the CDR3 is TGTGCCAGCAGCAAAGTCCACCCAGACTCCGACACAGATACGCAGTATTTT. This gives the protein CASSKVHPDSDTDTQYF.

This clone is classed as large. The chain links TRBV15 to TRBJ2-5; no clear D gene. CDR3 size: 15 residues. Germline CDR1 is LNHNV and CDR2 is YYDKDF (reference sequence). Trimming removed 1 base from V and 5 bases from J, with 14 bases in between. The DNA for the CDR3 is TGTGCCACCAGCAGAGGTCGGCTACTAATGGAGACCCAGTACTTC. It is translated as CATSRGRLLMETQYF.

Here the CDR3 DNA reads TGTGCCAGCAGTTACACTAGCGGGAGGCACGCCGGGGAGCTGTTTTTT. This codes for CASSYTSGRHAGELFF. The J gene is TRBJ2-2, the V gene TRBV6-6; 12 positions agree with TRBD2. CDR3 length equals 16 residues. J was trimmed by 6 bases and V by 2 bases; bases with no gene match: 4. Looked up from germline, CDR1 is MNHNY and CDR2 is SVGAGI (reference sequence).

This clone was counted a few times. This rearrangement joins TRBV28 to TRBJ2-1; 11 bases are shared with TRBD2. CDR3 length: 17 residues. Germline CDR1 reads MDHEN; CDR2 reads SYDVKM. Germline trimming cut 1 base from V and 0 bases from J; bases unmatched to any gene: 2. Here the CDR3 reads CASSLLAGGRSYNEQFF. In DNA, the CDR3 is TGTGCCAGCAGTTTATTAGCGGGAGGGCGCTCCTACAATGAGCAGTTCTTC.

This clone was seen only a few times. V usage is TRBV2 and J usage is TRBJ1-1; the D gene is possibly TRBD1 (6 bases). The CDR3 is 15 residues long. CDR1 is SNHLY, CDR2 FYNNEI, per germline. Trimming left V 4 bases short and J 7 bases short, with 19 bases between. CDR3 bases: TGTGCCAGCAGTGGCTCTGGGGGCAGGCTCATTGAAGCTTTCTTT. Encoded protein: CASSGSGGRLIEAFF. The full variable domain, rest sourced from reference TRBV2 and TRBJ1-1, is EPEVTQTPSHQVTQMGQEVILRCVPISNHLYFYWYRQILGQKVEFLVSFYNNEISEKSEIFDDQFSVERPDGSNFTLKIRSTKLEDSAMYFCASSGSGGRLIEAFFGQGTRLTVV.

The J gene is TRBJ2-7, the V gene TRBV15; D not certain. The V gene lost 1 base and the J gene lost 2 bases, with 9 bases spanning the gap. CDR1 is LNHNV, CDR2 YYDKDF, per germline (reference sequence). The CDR3 contains 14 residues. The CDR3 DNA reads as TGTGCCACCAGCAGAGGTGGGCCAACCTACGAGCAGTACTTC. The encoded protein is CATSRGGPTYEQYF. The variable domain in full, completed from reference TRBV15 and TRBJ2-7, reads DAMVIQNPRYQVTQFGKPVTLSCSQTLNHNVMYWYQQKSSQAPKLLFHYYDKDFNNEADTPDNFQSRRPNTSFCFLDIRSPGLGDTAMYLCATSRGGPTYEQYFGPGTRLTVT.

The chain carries TRBV5-1 and TRBJ2-2; D perhaps matches TRBD1 (5 bases). The CDR3 extends over 19 amino acids. Germline V gene sequence: CDR1 SGHRS, CDR2 YFSETQ. The V end lost 0 bases, the J end lost 0 bases, and 18 bases lay between the germline ends. The CDR3: CASSLAGSPRGTNTGELFF. The CDR3 nucleotides read TGCGCCAGCAGCTTGGCGGGCTCCCCAAGGGGAACGAACACCGGGGAGCTGTTTTTT.

The chain links TRBV18 to TRBJ2-3; D call uncertain. Germline CDR1 reads KGHSH; CDR2 reads LQKENI. V was clipped by 6 bases and J by 3 bases, with 10 bases between them. CDR3 length: 13 residues. The CDR3 reads CASSPTRTDTQYF. The DNA of the CDR3 is TGTGCCAGCTCTCCCACGAGGACAGATACGCAGTATTTT.

The V and J genes are TRBV4-2 and TRBJ2-7; 9 bases align to TRBD1. Germline V gene sequence: CDR1 LGHNA, CDR2 YNFKEQ. Trimming removed 0 bases from V and 4 bases from J; junction bases left unmatched: 4. The CDR3 is 15 residues long. The CDR3 is CASSQDLGQGYEQYF. The CDR3 DNA reads as TGTGCCAGCAGCCAAGATCTAGGACAGGGGTACGAGCAGTACTTC.

The chain uses TRBV19 and TRBJ2-7; tentative D call: TRBD2 (5 bases). V lost 2 bases, J lost 7 bases, and 15 bases lay in between. The CDR3 runs 14 residues. The germline V gene encodes CDR1 LNHDA and CDR2 SQIVND (reference sequence). The CDR3 DNA reads TGTGCCAGTAGTATAACGAGGGCTACCACAGAGCAGTACTTC. Translated: CASSITRATTEQYF.

CDR3 region: CASSSGLWGQDEQYF. For the CDR3, the DNA is TGTGCCAGCAGCTCGGGGCTTTGGGGTCAGGACGAGCAGTACTTC. The gene calls are TRBV7-9 and TRBJ2-7; either TRBD1 or TRBD2 may fit D (5 bases each). The CDR3 is made up of 15 amino acids. The V gene lost 4 bases and the J gene lost 5 bases, with 18 bases spanning the gap. Per the germline V gene, CDR1 is SEHNR and CDR2 is FQNEAQ (reference sequence).

The CDR3 DNA sequence: TGTGCCAGCAGTTACTGGGGGAACACTGAAGCTTTCTTT. It yields the protein CASSYWGNTEAFF. This rearrangement joins TRBV6-5 to TRBJ1-1; D is uncertain. Germline loops: CDR1 MNHEY, CDR2 SVGAGI. CDR3 length: 13 residues. The V end lost 1 base, the J end lost 1 base, and 4 bases lay between the germline ends.

The chain links TRBV7-8 to TRBJ2-3, with 7 nucleotides matching TRBD2. V shed 5 bases, J shed 0 bases, and the junction held 5 bases outside the gene matches. CDR1 and CDR2 from the germline V gene are SGHVS and FQNEAQ. The CDR3 runs 15 residues. CDR3 nucleotide sequence: TGTGCCAGCAGCCCTAGCGGAGCTAGCACAGATACGCAGTATTTT. Its translation is CASSPSGASTDTQYF.

The genes are TRBV27 and TRBJ2-7, with TRBD1 matching 9 bases. J lost 2 bases, V lost 2 bases, and 4 bases had no gene match. The CDR3 consists of 15 residues. Germline loops: CDR1 MNHEY, CDR2 SMNVEV (reference sequence). In DNA, the CDR3 is TGTGCCAGCAGTTTAAGACAGGGGGGCACCTACGAGCAGTACTTC. Its translation: CASSLRQGGTYEQYF.

V usage is TRBV7-9 and J usage is TRBJ2-2; possible D gene TRBD1, 6 bases. The CDR3 is 16 amino acids. The germline V gene has CDR1 SEHNR and CDR2 FQNEAQ (reference sequence). Between the trimmed V and J ends, which lost 4 bases and 6 bases, there was a span of 18 bases. CDR3 residues: CASSSIRDKKAGELFF. The DNA of the CDR3 is TGTGCCAGCAGCTCCATCCGGGACAAAAAGGCCGGGGAGCTGTTTTTT.

V is TRBV4-1 and J is TRBJ1-1; D uncertain. CDR1 is MGHRA, CDR2 YSYEKL, per germline. The CDR3 covers 18 residues. Trimming removed 0 bases from V and 0 bases from J, with 17 bases in between. The CDR3 coding sequence is TGCGCCAGCAGCCAAGATGATTGGAATGCGAACATGAACACTGAAGCTTTCTTT. Its translation is CASSQDDWNANMNTEAFF.

The rearrangement joins TRBV29-1 to TRBJ2-3; a weak D match, TRBD2 (5 bases). The CDR3 contains 13 residues. Looked up from germline, CDR1 is SQVTM and CDR2 is ANQGSEA. V dropped 8 bases and J dropped 4 bases, with 16 bases sitting between them. The CDR3 sequence is CSLNSGTADTQYF. CDR3 nucleotide sequence: TGCAGCCTGAACAGCGGCACAGCAGATACGCAGTATTTT.

This chain links TRBV6-5 with TRBJ1-2; D not certain. Germline V CDR1 and CDR2: MNHEY, SVGAGI. The CDR3 contains 11 residues. V lost 5 bases and J lost 7, with 8 bases in between. The CDR3: CASSEMGGYTF. As DNA, the CDR3 is TGTGCCAGCAGTGAAATGGGTGGCTACACCTTC.

This clone was seen only a few times. The chain links TRBV10-1 to TRBJ2-7; D possibly corresponds to TRBD2 (6 bases). The V gene lost 6 bases and the J gene lost 1 base, with 16 bases spanning the gap. From germline, CDR1 is WNHNN and CDR2 SYGVQD (reference sequence). The CDR3 is 15 residues long. The chain's CDR3 is CASSEGDSGSYEQYF. CDR3 nucleotides: TGCGCCAGCAGCGAAGGAGATAGCGGATCCTACGAGCAGTACTTC.

The CDR3 DNA is TGTGCCAGCAGCTGGGGGACAGTGAACGAGCAGTTCTTC. It encodes CASSWGTVNEQFF. The chain links TRBV5-4 to TRBJ2-1; 7 bases fit TRBD1. The CDR3 is 13 residues long. The trim removed 3 bases at V and 10 bases at J, leaving 7 bases unmatched. Germline V CDR1 and CDR2: SGHNT, YYREEE (reference sequence).

The chain employs TRBV2 and TRBJ2-2; D is undetermined. With 0 bases removed from V and 2 bases from J, the gap between germline ends came to 16 bases. The CDR3 loop spans 18 amino acids. Germline V lookup: CDR1 SNHLY, CDR2 FYNNEI. CDR3 in DNA: TGTGCCAGCAGTGAAGCGCCCGGCGGCAGATTTAACACCGGGGAGCTGTTTTTT. This gives the protein CASSEAPGGRFNTGELFF.

The chain couples TRBV19 to TRBJ2-7; TRBD2 matches 8 bases. The CDR3 sequence is 16 residues long. J gave up 1 base and V 0 bases, and 5 bases lay outside the gene matches. Germline-derived CDR1 and CDR2 are LNHDA and SQIVND (reference sequence). The CDR3 loop is CASSIDGLAGSYEQYF. CDR3 nucleotides: TGTGCCAGTAGTATAGATGGGCTAGCGGGTTCCTACGAGCAGTACTTC. The full variable domain, completed using reference TRBV19 and TRBJ2-7, is DGGITQSPKYLFRKEGQNVTLSCEQNLNHDAMYWYRQDPGQGLRLIYYSQIVNDFQKGDIAEGYSVSREKKESFPLTVTSAQKNPTAFYLCASSIDGLAGSYEQYFGPGTRLTVT.